The 9 T cell receptor beta chains given below trace back to one sample, sequenced in a study of cytomegalovirus exposure and HLA in healthy donors. PCR was performed using 60 Vbeta and 13 Jbeta primers. Only in-frame clones appear in the TCRdb table, and some are missing; sequencing was by immunoSEQ multiplex PCR. The sample includes 100,000 to 150,000 clones, 82% of them seen just once. Material for sequencing was PBMCs. These receptors were obtained from a boy between 10 and 17 years old in good health and CMV-seronegative.

The genes are TRBV6-6 and TRBJ2-7; no firm D call. This CDR3 spans 13 amino acids. V shed 7 bases and J shed 2 bases, with 12 bases lying between them. Germline CDR1 MNHNY, CDR2 SVGAGI (reference sequence). The chain's CDR3 is CASMLAETYEQYF. CDR3 DNA sequence: TGTGCCAGCATGTTGGCGGAGACCTACGAGCAGTACTTC.

The rearrangement links TRBV30 to TRBJ1-5, with D uncertain. The CDR3 loop spans 15 amino acids. Trimming left V 1 base short and J 0 bases short, with 10 bases between. Germline CDR1 is GTSNPN and CDR2 is SVGIG (reference sequence). The CDR3 spells CAWSGGLSSNQPQHF. For the CDR3, the DNA is TGTGCCTGGAGTGGCGGGTTGTCTAGCAATCAGCCCCAGCATTTT. The full variable domain, in which reference TRBV30 and TRBJ1-5 provide the parts outside the CDR3, is SQTIHQWPATLVQPVGSPLSLECTVEGTSNPNLYWYRQAAGRGLQLLFYSVGIGQISSEVPQNLSASRPQDRQFILSSKKLLLSDSGFYLCAWSGGLSSNQPQHFGDGTRLSIL.

The chain has TRBV30 and TRBJ1-4; D remains unclear. The V end was cut by 4 bases, the J end by 4 bases, with 10 bases between. Germline CDR1 is GTSNPN and CDR2 is SVGIG (reference sequence). The CDR3 spans 13 residues. The CDR3 nucleotides are TGTGCCTGGACAACGGGTTTTAATGAAAAACTGTTTTTT. This gives the protein CAWTTGFNEKLFF. The full variable domain, rest sourced from reference TRBV30 and TRBJ1-4, is SQTIHQWPATLVQPVGSPLSLECTVEGTSNPNLYWYRQAAGRGLQLLFYSVGIGQISSEVPQNLSASRPQDRQFILSSKKLLLSDSGFYLCAWTTGFNEKLFFGSGTQLSVL.

The chain combines TRBV5-4 with TRBJ2-7; 8 bases line up with TRBD2. The CDR3 contains 13 residues. V was pared by 3 bases and J by 6 bases, with 5 bases of the junction left unmatched. Germline CDR1 is SGHNT and CDR2 is YYREEE (reference sequence). CDR3 coding DNA: TGTGCCAGCAGCTCTGTCGCGGGGGGCGAGCAGTACTTC. Translated, it gives CASSSVAGGEQYF.

This sequence joins TRBV7-9 and TRBJ2-5, with 7 nucleotides matching TRBD2. This CDR3 has 16 amino acids. Germline CDR1 SEHNR, CDR2 FQNEAQ (reference sequence). The V gene end was trimmed by 8 bases and the J gene end by 5 bases; junction bases not matched to a gene: 17. The CDR3 sequence is CASGASGGDGEETQYF. In DNA form, the CDR3 reads TGTGCCAGCGGGGCGTCGGGGGGTGATGGGGAGGAGACCCAGTACTTC.

In its sample, this clone was seen a few times. The rearrangement joins TRBV29-1 to TRBJ1-1, with D tentatively TRBD1 (5 bases). CDR3 size: 14 residues. V dropped 4 bases and J dropped 8 bases, with 20 bases sitting between them. CDR1 and CDR2 from the germline V gene are SQVTM and ANQGSEA. CDR3 sequence: CSVVVLQAGVEAFF. The CDR3 DNA sequence: TGCAGCGTTGTTGTTCTACAGGCCGGCGTCGAAGCTTTCTTT.

This clone showed up just a few times. The J gene is TRBJ2-3, the V gene TRBV7-2; no clear D gene. There are 14 residues in the CDR3. Per the germline V gene, CDR1 is SGHTA and CDR2 is FQGNSA. Trimming took 4 bases from V and 1 from J, leaving 9 bases between them. The DNA of the CDR3 is TGTGCCAGCAGCTCCTACCTTCGCACAGATACGCAGTATTTT. Its protein is CASSSYLRTDTQYF. Complete variable domain (other parts from reference TRBV7-2 and TRBJ2-3): GAGVSQSPSNKVTEKGKDVELRCDPISGHTALYWYRQSLGQGLEFLIYFQGNSAPDKSGLPSDRFSAERTGGSVSTLTIQRTQQEDSAVYLCASSSYLRTDTQYFGPGTRLTVL.

The chain recombines TRBV6-1 with TRBJ2-5; 8 bases are shared with TRBD2. The CDR3 is 13 amino acids. The ends lost 6 bases at V and 11 bases at J; junction bases unmatched: 11. Germline-derived CDR1 and CDR2 are MNHNS and SASEGT. CDR3: CASSPAGAVEQYF. CDR3 DNA sequence: TGTGCCAGCAGCCCAGCGGGAGCAGTTGAGCAGTACTTC.

The table lists this clone with a few counts. The rearrangement joins TRBV6-5 to TRBJ2-5, with 7 bases identical to TRBD1. The DNA end lines up better with TRBJ2-7; the J call may be wrong. The germline V gene has CDR1 MNHEY and CDR2 SVGAGI. This CDR3 region has 14 residues. This CDR3 is CASRPDRISYEQYF. Here the CDR3 DNA reads TGTGCCAGCAGACCGGACAGGATATCCTACGAGCAGTACTTC.